This T cell receptor (beta chain) came from a study of OX40 agonist ivuxolimab in advanced cancers. Measured with immunoSEQ multiplex PCR; TCRdb has only the in-frame clones, and not every one. The sample lists 35,000 to 45,000 clones, 70% to 90% occurring once. This CDR3 has 13 residues. J gave up 10 bases and V 2 bases, and 3 bases lay outside the gene matches. CDR1 and CDR2 from the germline V gene are SGDLS and YYNGEE. Sample: CD4+ or CD8+ T cells sorted from blood, taken in a trial of the OX40 agonist ivuxolimab. This clonotype was sampled from an adult with an advanced solid tumor such as melanoma, head and neck, liver or kidney cancer. This chain connects TRBV9 to TRBJ2-4; TRBD2 agrees at 10 bases. The CDR3 reads CASSVDSGRIQYF. The CDR3 nucleotides read TGTGCCAGCAGCGTCGATAGCGGGAGGATTCAGTACTTC.